This record looks at one T cell receptor beta chain sequence and its context. Its antigen is unidentified. It was healthy donors who served as the controls, matched for age and sex. Negative isolation was applied to CD8+ and CD4+ T cells, and FACS enrichment was applied to TEMRA cells. RNA was extracted with the RNeasy kit, and a quantity of about 0.45 to 1 ug was reverse transcribed using random hexamers. Multiplex immunoSEQ PCR targeted 54 Vbeta and 13 Jbeta TCR beta segments. TCRdb reanalysed the immunoSEQ multiplex PCR reads using MiXCR and keeps one entry per CDR3 protein. The repertoire holds some 150,000 distinct CDR3 sequences, with 94% as singletons. The sample is drawn from a study of CD8 T cells in Susac syndrome. Study conclusions and caveats: The authors acknowledged that their TCR sequencing and HLA analysis involved a relatively small number of individuals.

The TCR comes from a human donor in good health. Sequencing was carried out using CD8+ T cells from PBMCs.

The CDR3 loop is CASSPSGRSYEQYF. CDR3 in DNA: TGTGCCAGCAGCCCCAGCGGGAGGTCCTACGAGCAGTACTTC. This sequence joins TRBV12-3 or TRBV12-4 and TRBJ2-7; 9 bases are a match to TRBD2. J was trimmed by 1 base and V by 6 bases; bases with no gene match: 4. The length of the CDR3 is 14 residues.